This T cell receptor (beta chain) stems from a study of blood T cell repertoires in COVID-19. How the authors handled the data: Nucleated cell counts were estimated from reference gene primer amplification. Libraries were prepared by immunoSEQ multiplex PCR; TCRdb keeps only in-frame clonotypes and omits some of them. From that table come the V and J calls and clone size; the DNA was used to work out D and trimming. The sample includes roughly 35,000 clones, 85% of them seen just once. The clonotype comes from a human donor with acute or convalescent COVID-19. The donor label of this sample is uncertain. Sequenced sample: peripheral blood.

DNA of the CDR3: TGTGCCAGCAGCGTAGGGTACAGGGCGGGCACTGAAGCTTTCTTT. Its translation: CASSVGYRAGTEAFF. The V gene is TRBV9, the J gene TRBJ1-1; D may be TRBD1 (6 bases). The CDR3 is 15 amino acids. Germline values: CDR1 SGDLS, CDR2 YYNGEE. Trimming took off 0 bases at V and 4 bases at J, with 13 bases between the two ends.